Here is one T cell receptor beta chain with its context. These data originate in a study of blood T cell repertoires in COVID-19. Study information: Some COVID-19 samples were acute and others convalescent; all came from the United States, Italy and Spain. Sample material is recorded as cDNA or gDNA derived from T cells, B-cell-depleted T cells, or PBMCs.

In the source study's methods: How many nucleated cells were present was estimated from reference gene primer amplification. The assay was immunoSEQ multiplex PCR, and TCRdb's table has in-frame clones only and misses some. The DNA was the basis for D and trimming; V, J and clone size are from that table. The sample contains around 260,000 clones, under 90% of which appear only once. The germline gives CDR1 MNHEY, CDR2 SMNVEV (reference sequence). V gave up 2 bases and J gave up 5 bases; unmatched junction bases: 3. This CDR3 has 14 amino acids. Source material: peripheral blood. This TCR came from a middle-aged woman who had recovered from COVID-19. The chain couples TRBV27 to TRBJ1-1; TRBD1 aligns across 9 bases. The CDR3 sequence: CASSLGTGYTEAFF. The CDR3 DNA is TGTGCCAGCAGTTTAGGGACAGGGTATACTGAAGCTTTCTTT.